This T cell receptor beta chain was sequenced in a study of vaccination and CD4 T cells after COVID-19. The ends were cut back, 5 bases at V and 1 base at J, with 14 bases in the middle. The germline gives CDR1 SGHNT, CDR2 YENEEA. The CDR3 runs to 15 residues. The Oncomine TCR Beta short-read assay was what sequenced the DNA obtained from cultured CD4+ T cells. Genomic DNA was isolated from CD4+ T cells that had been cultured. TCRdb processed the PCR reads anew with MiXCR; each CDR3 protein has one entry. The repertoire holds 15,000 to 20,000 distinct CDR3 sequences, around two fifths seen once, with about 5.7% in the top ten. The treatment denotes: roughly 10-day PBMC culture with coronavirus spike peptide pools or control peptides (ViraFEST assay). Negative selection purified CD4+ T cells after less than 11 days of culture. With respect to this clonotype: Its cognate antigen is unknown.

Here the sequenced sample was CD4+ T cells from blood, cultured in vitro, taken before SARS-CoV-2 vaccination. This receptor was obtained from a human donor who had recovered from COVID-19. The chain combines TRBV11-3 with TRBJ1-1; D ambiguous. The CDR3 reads CASSPRSDQNTEAFF. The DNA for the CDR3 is TGTGCCAGCAGCCCACGTTCAGACCAGAACACTGAAGCTTTCTTT.